The 6 T cell receptor beta chains reported below all come from one sample, sequenced in a study of blood T cells in healthy people across ages (dated by TCRdb to between 2014 and 2017). Library method: 5' RACE. The run used an Illumina HiSeq 2500. A second roughly 6 to 12 cycle PCR used a sample-barcoded 5' primer and a J-beta primer mix. The public reads were reanalyzed by TCRdb: fastp trimming at Q25, MiXCR alignment, in-frame beta chains only. Each record represents a unique CDR3 protein, reported with the most common genes and DNA among its rows. The sample contains 1.5 million to 2 million distinct CDR3 sequences, about 50% of them found a single time. Together, the top ten hold about 2.1% of the sample. Specimen: blood. All receptors come from a woman aged 40 to 50 in good health.

This clonotype occurred a few times. V and J are TRBV27 and TRBJ2-3; 7 bases map to TRBD2. The germline V gene has CDR1 MNHEY and CDR2 SMNVEV (reference sequence). V shed 5 bases, J shed 4 bases, and the junction held 9 bases outside the gene matches. The CDR3 spans 15 residues. Here the CDR3 DNA reads TGTGCCAGCAGTCCCTGGGCGGGGGTGGCAGATACGCAGTATTTT. Residues: CASSPWAGVADTQYF.

In its sample, this clonotype was seen a few times. The gene calls are TRBV27 and TRBJ1-2; D not resolved. Germline V gene sequence: CDR1 MNHEY, CDR2 SMNVEV (reference sequence). This CDR3 spans 14 amino acids. V lost 2 bases to trimming and J lost 3 bases, with 10 bases between them. CDR3 in DNA: TGTGCCAGCAGTTTAAGCAGTTACGACTATGGCTACACCTTC. Translating gives CASSLSSYDYGYTF.

The chain employs TRBV4-2 and TRBJ2-5, with D maybe TRBD2 (6 bases). Trimming pared 4 bases from V and 1 base from J, leaving 13 bases between. This CDR3 spans 15 amino acids. Germline V gives CDR1 LGHNA, CDR2 YNFKEQ. The CDR3 reads CASSLIGTLQETQYF. The CDR3, as DNA: TGTGCCAGCAGCCTCATCGGGACTCTCCAAGAGACCCAGTACTTC.

V is TRBV12-3 or TRBV12-4 and J is TRBJ2-7; 9 bases map to TRBD1. After removal of 6 bases from V and 2 bases from J, the junction contained 5 bases not matched to a gene. The CDR3 runs to 14 residues. The CDR3 reads CASRYRGPTYEQYF. The CDR3 coding sequence is TGTGCCAGCAGGTACAGGGGGCCTACCTACGAGCAGTACTTC.

This chain joins TRBV15 and TRBJ2-5, with D unclear. The germline V gene has CDR1 LNHNV and CDR2 YYDKDF (reference sequence). Trimming cost V 0 bases and J 2 bases, with 10 bases left between them. This CDR3 contains 15 residues. CDR3 loop: CATSRDRAEQETQYF. CDR3 bases: TGTGCCACCAGCAGAGATAGGGCGGAACAAGAGACCCAGTACTTC.

V gene TRBV6-6 combines with J gene TRBJ1-2; 7 nucleotides align to TRBD1. The CDR3 runs to 14 residues. The germline V gene encodes CDR1 MNHNY and CDR2 SVGAGI (reference sequence). J lost 3 bases, V lost 8 bases, and 9 bases had no gene match. The CDR3 region is CASDRQGADYGYTF. The CDR3 coding sequence is TGTGCCAGCGACCGACAGGGAGCGGACTATGGCTACACCTTC.